The present T cell receptor (beta chain) was sequenced within a study of CD8+CD57+ T cells in acquired aplastic anemia. On the study more broadly: The mean DNA yield obtained from sorted CD4+ and CD8+ cells came to about 3 ug. There were 10 million to 14 million reads, on average, for CD4+ cells from healthy donors. Study-level findings and limits: Patients shared just under 30 CD8+ CDR3 sequences with controls. Controls and patients did not differ significantly in CD8+ Simpson's diversity.

V was cut by 2 bases and J by 2 bases, with 13 bases left in between. This CDR3 region has 16 residues. The V gene's germline CDR1 is SEHNR and CDR2 FQNEAQ (reference sequence). There are a few counts of this clonotype. The antigen remains unidentified. Profiling that covered TCR beta VDJ and CDR3 relied on genomic DNA as its template. TCRdb ran MiXCR on the reads and lists one entry per CDR3 protein. The sample yields around 190,000 distinct CDR3 sequences, approximately 52% seen once. The V and J genes are TRBV7-9 and TRBJ1-5, with D unresolved. Sequenced material: sorted CD4+, CD8+, or CD8+CD57+ T cells (not recorded which) from PBMCs. This TCR was sampled from a human donor in good health, serving as a control. The CDR3 is CASSLSQVNGNQPQHF. CDR3 nucleotides: TGTGCCAGCAGCTTATCACAAGTGAATGGCAATCAGCCCCAGCATTTT.